These 24 T cell receptor beta chains came from one sample sequenced in a study of T cells in localized non-small cell lung cancer. Some clones are missing from TCRdb's copy, which holds only in-frame ones; the method was immunoSEQ multiplex PCR. This sample has 20,000 to 30,000 clones; 65% to 90% occur once, and the top ten carry around 14%. The source was peripheral blood, collected before any cancer treatment. These receptors originate from a female donor older than 55 with stage I lung adenocarcinoma.

The chain carries TRBV6-1 and TRBJ2-1; the D is unclear. The CDR3 sequence is 13 residues long. V was shortened by 1 base and J by 7 bases, with 8 bases between the two germline ends. CDR1 is MNHNS, CDR2 SASEGT, per germline. CDR3 protein: CASSEGWGNEQFF. The CDR3 region has the DNA TGTGCCAGCAGTGAAGGGTGGGGAAATGAGCAGTTCTTC.

V and J are TRBV7-2 and TRBJ1-1, with D unresolved. Germline values: CDR1 SGHTA, CDR2 FQGNSA. V lost 1 base and J lost 11, with 11 bases in between. This CDR3 has 12 amino acids. The DNA for the CDR3 is TGTGCCAGCAGCTTAGAGGTAGGGATGGCTTTCTTT. It codes for CASSLEVGMAFF.

The chain has TRBV7-3 and TRBJ2-1; the match to TRBD2 covers 10 bases. Germline CDR1 and CDR2: SGHTA and FQGTGA. With V trimmed by 5 bases and J by 5 bases, 6 bases remained unmatched. CDR3 length equals 15 residues. The CDR3, as DNA: TGTGCCAGCAGCGGCGGGACTAGCGAACACAATGAGCAGTTCTTC. This codes for CASSGGTSEHNEQFF.

The rearrangement joins TRBV11-2 to TRBJ1-2; possibly TRBD1 for D (5 bases). The germline V and J ends were trimmed by 5 bases and 5 bases, with 15 bases remaining between them. Germline-derived CDR1 and CDR2 are SGHAT and FQNNGV. This CDR3 has 14 amino acids. CDR3 sequence reads: CASSGFRESYGYTF. The CDR3 DNA sequence: TGTGCCAGCAGCGGATTCAGGGAATCGTATGGCTACACCTTC.

The V call is TRBV4-1, the J call TRBJ1-5; D is uncertain. Germline CDR1 MGHRA, CDR2 YSYEKL. V gave up 0 bases and J gave up 0 bases, with 12 bases separating them. The CDR3 is 17 residues long. In nucleotides, the CDR3 is TGCGCCAGCAGCCAAGAGTCGGGCGCGTATAGCAATCAGCCCCAGCATTTT. Protein: CASSQESGAYSNQPQHF.

This clone was counted a single time. This rearrangement joins TRBV9 to TRBJ1-6; 8 bases map to TRBD1. This CDR3 has 17 amino acids. V dropped 4 bases and J dropped 7; count of bases not matched to a gene: 13. Looked up from germline, CDR1 is SGDLS and CDR2 is YYNGEE. The CDR3 reads CASSTFPGGVGNSPLHF. The CDR3, as DNA: TGTGCCAGCAGCACGTTCCCAGGGGGCGTTGGGAATTCACCCCTCCACTTT.

This chain connects TRBV16 to TRBJ1-2, with D unresolved. The CDR3 totals 11 residues. Germline CDR1 and CDR2: KGHSY and FQNENV. The V gene lost 1 base and the J gene lost 8 bases, with 5 bases spanning the gap. CDR3 nucleotide sequence: TGTGCCAGCAGCCAATATCCGGGCTACACCTTC. Amino acid sequence: CASSQYPGYTF.

The gene calls are TRBV11-3 and TRBJ2-5; 7 nucleotides match TRBD2. Germline loops: CDR1 SGHNT, CDR2 YENEEA. V was pared by 5 bases and J by 2 bases, with 11 bases of the junction left unmatched. The CDR3 is made up of 16 amino acids. The CDR3 DNA is TGTGCCAGCAGCCGCAGAGGGAGCGGGATACAAGAGACCCAGTACTTC. Translated: CASSRRGSGIQETQYF.

CDR3 sequence reads: CASSPTGGLETQYF. As DNA, the CDR3 is TGTGCCAGCAGCCCGACAGGGGGTTTGGAGACCCAGTACTTC. The gene calls are TRBV11-2 and TRBJ2-5; TRBD1 agrees at 9 bases. Germline V gene data show CDR1 as SGHAT and CDR2 as FQNNGV. This CDR3 has 14 amino acids. V trimming: 5 bases; J trimming: 5 bases; junction bases outside the gene matches: 6.

This chain joins TRBV6-4 and TRBJ2-5; D gene uncertain. The length of the CDR3 is 15 residues. The ends were cut back, 6 bases at V and 2 bases at J, with 16 bases in the middle. CDR1 is MRHNA and CDR2 is SNTAGT in the germline V gene. CDR3: CASRGPLLPQETQYF. For the CDR3, the DNA is TGTGCCAGCAGAGGGCCTCTCCTCCCTCAAGAGACCCAGTACTTC.

This chain links TRBV28 with TRBJ1-2; D remains unclear. Between the trimmed V and J ends, which lost 8 bases and 2 bases, there was a span of 18 bases. Germline V lookup: CDR1 MDHEN, CDR2 SYDVKM. The CDR3 extends over 15 amino acids. The chain's CDR3 is CASWPTGFLNYGYTF. For the CDR3, the DNA is TGTGCCAGCTGGCCGACTGGGTTCCTCAACTATGGCTACACCTTC.

The chain recombines TRBV6-5 with TRBJ2-7; D gene ambiguous. Germline V CDR1 and CDR2: MNHEY, SVGAGI. This CDR3 has 12 residues. Deletions cut 4 bases from V and 7 bases from J, with 11 bases between. The CDR3 protein is CASSSPVGEQYF. In nucleotides, the CDR3 is TGTGCCAGCAGTTCCCCGGTGGGGGAGCAGTACTTC.

This clone was seen a few times. V usage is TRBV4-2 and J usage is TRBJ1-5; no clear D. Trimming left V 0 bases short and J 6 bases short, with 12 bases between. Germline-derived CDR1 and CDR2 are LGHNA and YNFKEQ. There are 15 residues in the CDR3. CDR3 region: CASSQDYSGAQPQHF. DNA of the CDR3: TGTGCCAGCAGCCAAGATTACTCAGGCGCTCAGCCCCAGCATTTT.

The chain recombines TRBV9 with TRBJ2-3; TRBD2 aligns across 8 bases. CDR1 is SGDLS, CDR2 YYNGEE, per germline. This CDR3 spans 14 amino acids. V was clipped by 5 bases and J by 5 bases; unmatched bases: 7. The CDR3 sequence is CASRPGLGRDTQYF. CDR3 DNA: TGTGCCAGCAGACCGGGACTAGGACGAGATACGCAGTATTTT. Variable domain in full (rest from reference TRBV9 and TRBJ2-3): DSGVTQTPKHLITATGQRVTLRCSPRSGDLSVYWYQQSLDQGLQFLIQYYNGEERAKGNILERFSAQQFPDLHSELNLSSLELGDSALYFCASRPGLGRDTQYFGPGTRLTVL.

The chain employs TRBV15 and TRBJ1-2, with D possibly matching TRBD1 (5 bases). CDR1 LNHNV and CDR2 YYDKDF come from the germline V gene (reference sequence). Trimming took 3 bases from V and 4 from J, leaving 12 bases between them. The CDR3 covers 14 residues. DNA for the CDR3: TGTGCCACCAGCAGCGGGACCCTCATCTATGGCTACACCTTC. This sequence encodes CATSSGTLIYGYTF.

The chain combines TRBV27 with TRBJ2-7; the match to TRBD1 covers 7 bases. V shed 0 bases and J 6 bases; nucleotides not matched to a gene: 8. The CDR3 consists of 15 residues. CDR1 MNHEY and CDR2 SMNVEV come from the germline V gene (reference sequence). CDR3 protein: CASSLSIDRGREQYF. The CDR3 DNA sequence: TGTGCCAGCAGTTTATCGATCGATAGGGGGCGCGAGCAGTACTTC.

V and J are TRBV10-3 and TRBJ2-7, with a weak D call TRBD2 (5 bases). The V gene's germline CDR1 is ENHRY and CDR2 SYGVKD. The CDR3 is 14 residues long. Trimming took off 2 bases at V and 2 bases at J, with 10 bases between the two ends. In DNA form, the CDR3 reads TGTGCCATCAGTGAGGAGAGGGATGCCTACGAGCAGTACTTC. Encoded protein: CAISEERDAYEQYF.

This chain links TRBV2 with TRBJ2-1; 12 bases map to TRBD2. The CDR3 has 16 residues. Losses at the gene ends were 3 bases for V and 4 bases for J; bases not matched to a gene: 4. Per the germline V gene, CDR1 is SNHLY and CDR2 is FYNNEI. The CDR3 nucleotides are TGTGCCAGCAGTGATCGGGGACTAGCGGGTTACAATGAGCAGTTCTTC. Translation: CASSDRGLAGYNEQFF.

The V and J genes are TRBV27 and TRBJ1-1; no definite D call. V lost 7 bases and J lost 5, with 14 bases in between. The length of the CDR3 is 13 residues. Germline CDR1 is MNHEY and CDR2 is SMNVEV (reference sequence). CDR3 DNA: TGTGCCAGCAACCTTGGCGCGGGGACTGAAGCTTTCTTT. The encoded protein is CASNLGAGTEAFF.

This chain uses TRBV19 with TRBJ1-2; no definite D call. The CDR3 has 11 residues. V was cut by 10 bases and J by 4 bases, with 10 bases left in between. From germline, CDR1 is LNHDA and CDR2 SQIVND (reference sequence). The chain's CDR3 is CATRTGYGYTF. DNA of the CDR3: TGTGCCACCAGAACCGGCTATGGCTACACCTTC. Drawing the rest from reference TRBV19 and TRBJ1-2, the complete variable domain is DGGITQSPKYLFRKEGQNVTLSCEQNLNHDAMYWYRQDPGQGLRLIYYSQIVNDFQKGDIAEGYSVSREKKESFPLTVTSAQKNPTAFYLCATRTGYGYTFGSGTRLTVV.

This clone appeared a few times. This chain uses TRBV19 with TRBJ2-2; D gene ambiguous. The germline gives CDR1 LNHDA, CDR2 SQIVND (reference sequence). The CDR3 contains 12 residues. With 2 bases removed from V and 2 bases from J, the gap between germline ends came to 0 bases. The CDR3, as DNA: TGTGCCAGTAGTATAAACACCGGGGAGCTGTTTTTT. Its translation is CASSINTGELFF.

The rearrangement links TRBV11-3 to TRBJ2-3; TRBD2 matches 13 bases. CDR3 size: 18 residues. With 5 bases clipped from V and 1 base from J, the junction kept 9 bases outside the gene matches. Per the germline V gene, CDR1 is SGHNT and CDR2 is YENEEA. CDR3 loop: CASSLTAGTSGGTDTQYF. CDR3 bases: TGTGCCAGCAGCCTCACTGCCGGGACTAGCGGGGGCACAGATACGCAGTATTTT. The entire variable domain, with the rest obtained from reference TRBV11-3 and TRBJ2-3, is as follows: EAGVVQSPRYKIIEKKQPVAFWCNPISGHNTLYWYLQNLGQGPELLIRYENEEAVDDSQLPKDRFSAERLKGVDSTLKIQPAELGDSAVYLCASSLTAGTSGGTDTQYFGPGTRLTVL.

V gene TRBV5-6 combines with J gene TRBJ1-1; 10 bases agree with TRBD1. CDR1 is SGHDT and CDR2 is YYEEEE in the germline V gene. Trimming took 4 bases from V and 0 from J; bases not matched to a gene: 9. This CDR3 comprises 17 residues. CDR3 DNA sequence: TGTGCCAGCAGCACTCGGACAGGGGGTGCCATGAACACTGAAGCTTTCTTT. This translates into CASSTRTGGAMNTEAFF.

The chain has TRBV11-2 and TRBJ1-2; the D is unclear. The CDR3 contains 15 residues. The germline gives CDR1 SGHAT, CDR2 FQNNGV. Trimming removed 5 bases at V and 3 bases at J, with 16 bases between. This chain's CDR3 is CASSQGMGRDYGYTF. The CDR3 nucleotides read TGTGCCAGCAGCCAAGGGATGGGGAGGGACTATGGCTACACCTTC. Full variable domain (missing parts from reference TRBV11-2 and TRBJ1-2): EAGVAQSPRYKIIEKRQSVAFWCNPISGHATLYWYQQILGQGPKLLIQFQNNGVVDDSQLPKDRFSAERLKGVDSTLKIQPAKLEDSAVYLCASSQGMGRDYGYTFGSGTRLTVV.